This TCR beta chain was recovered during a study of long-term antiretroviral therapy in people with HIV (dated by TCRdb to the early 2020s). Broadly, across the study: The earliest samples were collected about a decade before the 2015 WHO recommendation for immediate ART, when ART was typically delayed until CD4 counts fell. This retrospective serial study examined whether starting ART and sustained HIV suppression were associated with changes in the composition and diversity of the TRB repertoire in peripheral blood. The cohort contributed about 200 cryopreserved PBMC samples from about 30 adults with confirmed HIV infection, collected serially over a mean of roughly 6 years (range 1-12). About 35% of the 30 participants with HIV were female. No cross-contamination during QIAcube processing was seen in test extractions of a monoclonal T-cell line run alongside around 34 polyclonal samples. The research as a whole found: A significant increase in TRB diversity was found to be associated with ART initiation, although TRB diversity was observed to remain significantly below that of transplant donor controls even after long-term ART. Limited PBMC availability meant only the TCR beta chain was sequenced, without alpha chain pairing. Expanded TRB clones identified before ART initiation dominated the repertoire at all time points, although this dominance fluctuated and declined in many PLHIV after ART. CDR3 length ranges in HIV repertoires were narrower than in controls, and network structure suggested an antigen-experienced repertoire with only a slight naive shift after ART. No data were available on ART adherence, viral resistance or therapy changes, limiting inferences about post-ART repertoire changes. The samples were dated from 2004 to 2017, and the ART regimens that were used may be less effective than current ART regimens. Because cell numbers in pre-ART samples were limited, unsorted PBMC were profiled instead of sorted CD4+ and CD8+ T cells.

V sheds 2 bases and J sheds 3 bases, leaving 14 bases between their ends. CDR1 and CDR2 (MNHEY, SMNVEV) derive from the germline V gene (reference sequence). The CDR3 spans 15 residues, from the cysteine through the phenylalanine. Kept here is only the CDR3 DNA, which spans 45 bases and is read in frame from base 1. Sequencing of the TRB variable region was done with the immunoSEQ hsTCRB v3.0 assay at survey level resolution. The target sequencing depth for TRB was roughly 35,000-50,000 T-cell genomes per sample. An Illumina MiSeq with a v3 150-cycle kit was used to sequence the pooled TRB libraries. Turning to the authors' computational methods: Analysis of repertoires was carried out in R inside a reproducible Nextflow workflow spanning QC, data transformation and analysis. LymphoSeq2, an R package for AIRR-Seq data exploration, was used to implement custom analyses. Several samples yielding fewer than 5000 total TRB sequences were excluded, leaving 188 analyzed HIV repertoires. Among the approximately 200 retained HIV repertoires, about 60 were collected before ART initiation and approximately 130 were collected after ART initiation. Each repertoire was downsampled to 5000 TRB nucleotide sequences, and summary statistics were averaged across 100 downsampling iterations. TRB sequences were retained for analysis only if CDR3 regions of at least seven amino acids were present. Diversity was assessed using a clonality score derived from Shannon entropy and using the Gini coefficient. Repertoire networks linked the top 5000 CDR3 amino acid sequences whenever two sequences differed by an edit distance of one. Antigen specificity groups and MHC restriction were predicted for TRB CDR3 amino acid sequences with GLIPH2. CDR3 amino acid sequences were matched against VDJdb and McPAS-TCR to flag known CMV, EBV, HIV or tissue antigen associations. Pre-ART, post-ART and control groups were compared with Wilcoxon signed-rank tests and Holm-Bonferroni correction. TCRdb obtained this table from immuneACCESS and retained in-frame rearrangements with V and J assigned. These tables miss some clones; where compared with another copy, unresolved V genes account for less than half of the shortfall, and the remainder is unexplained. D and trimming were read from the DNA, whereas the V and J calls and clone size are those reported in that table. The sample table shows fewer than 35,000 clones, and almost 85% are seen once. 3.5% to 5% of the sample comes from the top ten.

Participants were included only if at least one PBMC sample before ART initiation and at least two post-ART samples were available. Every participant with HIV received treatment in the United States of America. Before DNA extraction, cryopreserved samples containing roughly 0.9-11 million PBMC were thawed and washed. At the time of the earliest PBMC sample for each participant with HIV, ages ranged from roughly 20 to 60 years. Per participant, PBMC samples came from 1-4 timepoints prior to ART initiation and 2-8 timepoints following ART initiation, for a median of 7 samples. For every participant, serial HIV viral load, CD4+ T-cell count, ART history and demographic data were obtained. Genomic DNA was extracted from unsorted PBMC with a Qiagen kit on a QIAcube, processed in batches of 12 samples. About this clone: What this receptor recognizes is not known. No base quality information exists; no much larger clone differs at one position.

The rearrangement combines TRBV27 with TRBJ2-7, and TRBD2 may be the D gene, going by 5 matching bases. The sample was unsorted PBMCs, taken about 3.4 years after starting antiretroviral therapy. This sequence was found in a man between 18 and 35 years old with HIV. CDR3 sequence: CASSLSTEGLYEQYF. The DNA sequence follows: TGTGCCAGCAGTTTAAGTACAGAGGGCCTCTACGAGCAGTACTTC.